Listed here is a single T cell receptor (beta chain). Which antigen it targets is not known. Base qualities are not provided; no much larger clone lies one nucleotide away. Enrolling through a virtual design, the prospective study's participants ranged in age from roughly 18 to 89 years and lived across roughly 23 United States geographic areas. In the prospective study, cohorts were assigned on the basis of participant-reported clinical history obtained from a screening survey and a study questionnaire. Recovered participants in ImmuneRACE Cohort 3 were defined as having two consecutive negative NP/OP PCR tests, clearance from a healthcare professional, or resolution of symptoms. Each participant in the prospective study had whole blood, serum and a nasopharyngeal or oropharyngeal swab collected by mobile phlebotomists. Participants in the prospective study had the option to provide additional blood draws and questionnaires over a roughly 2-month period. Prospective study blood samples were shipped either frozen or at room temperature before DNA extraction.

TCRbeta CDR3 regions were amplified from genomic DNA using the immunoSEQ Assay, a bias-controlled multiplex PCR. The authors' analysis ran thus. Within the assay, amplification of reference gene primers was used to estimate how many nucleated cells each sample contained. To quantify the absolute abundance of each unique TCRbeta CDR3 rearrangement, sequence reads were collapsed and filtered. Productive Simpson clonality was computed per sample as the square root of Simpson's diversity index over productive rearrangements. The source is immuneACCESS, and TCRdb retained only in-frame sequences with V and J called. Part of the clones is not carried over; for the studies checked, unresolved V genes explain less than half of this, and the remainder is unexplained. V and J calls and clone size come straight from that table; D and trimming were deduced from the DNA. In all, the sample holds 250,000 to 350,000 clones, and 85% of those were seen once. Jointly, the top ten make up around 2.3% of the sample.

The sample is drawn from a study of blood T cell repertoires in COVID-19 (dated by TCRdb to the early 2020s). Notes on the research overall: Collaborator samples came from the United States, Italy and Spain and covered acute and convalescent phases of COVID-19. Where HLA class I and class II types were available, the types were taken from metadata supplied by the sample provider, not from assay-based typing. Samples came from the ongoing ImmuneRACE study (first 160 participants) plus 1,254 subjects from 6 global collaborators. A de-identified subject ID, COVID-19 status, age in years and sex were almost always included in the sample metadata. Deeply sampled blood TCRbeta repertoires from subjects exposed to, actively infected with, or recovered from COVID-19 were included in the dataset. The material from the prospective study consisted of cDNA or gDNA derived from T cells, B-cell-depleted T cells, or PBMCs. The repertoires were released in a freely available public database intended as a resource for research on the immune response to SARS-CoV-2.

The investigation overall reported the following: The amount of clinical and demographic metadata varied by source and participant and was provided uncurated.

Trimming removed 6 bases from V and 3 bases from J, leaving 15 bases between the germline ends. As encoded in the germline V gene, CDR1 is SGHTA while CDR2 is FQGNSA. From the cysteine through the phenylalanine, the CDR3 covers 15 amino acids. Just CDR3 DNA is preserved here, 45 bases in frame from base 1. The sequence derives from a woman between 50 and 59 years old who had recovered from COVID-19. This receptor chain uses TRBV7-2 and TRBJ1-3; TRBD1 is possibly the D segment (6 matching bases). The sequenced material came from PBMCs or T cells enriched from blood (not recorded which). The CDR3 reads as follows: CASRGPGEGGNTIYF. The sequenced DNA: TGTGCCAGCAGAGGCCCAGGGGAAGGTGGAAACACCATATATTTT. With the portions outside the CDR3 filled from the reference TRBV7-2 and TRBJ1-3 genes, the complete variable region becomes GAGVSQSPSNKVTEKGKDVELRCDPISGHTALYWYRQSLGQGLEFLIYFQGNSAPDKSGLPSDRFSAERTGGSVSTLTIQRTQQEDSAVYLCASRGPGEGGNTIYFGEGSWLTVV.